The 20 T cell receptor beta chains in this list originate from one sample, sequenced in a study of blood T cells in healthy people across ages. Alongside a J-beta primer mix, a sample-barcoded 5' primer served in a second PCR lasting about 7 to 12 cycles. TCRdb re-analysed the 5' RACE reads in MiXCR, keeping a single row per CDR3 protein. The sample consists of more than 1,000,000 distinct CDR3 sequences, almost 25% of them appearing once. The sample also formed part of further work on T cells of mothers and their children.

The specimen sequenced was blood. These receptors originate from a girl aged 2-10 years in good health.

This clonotype was counted between two and nine times. The rearrangement uses TRBV4-2 and TRBJ1-2, with 8 nucleotides matching TRBD1. Trimming removed 0 bases from V and 3 bases from J; junction bases left unmatched: 3. CDR1 and CDR2 from the germline V gene are LGHNA and YNFKEQ. CDR3 length: 15 amino acids. CDR3 region: CASSQESGGYYGYTF. The DNA for the CDR3 is TGTGCCAGCAGCCAAGAATCAGGGGGCTACTATGGCTACACCTTC.

This clonotype was seen only a few times. The DNA for the CDR3 is TGCGCCAGCAGCTTGGGCCCCGAGTATAGCAATCAGCCCCAGCATTTT. As protein: CASSLGPEYSNQPQHF. J is TRBJ1-5 and V is TRBV5-1; D unresolved. Germline V gene sequence: CDR1 SGHRS, CDR2 YFSETQ. Trimming pared 0 bases from V and 0 bases from J, leaving 10 bases between. The CDR3 runs to 16 residues.

The chain couples TRBV6-5 to TRBJ2-1; a weak D match, TRBD2 (6 bases). V lost 0 bases and J 0 bases, leaving 15 bases between the germline ends. CDR1 MNHEY and CDR2 SVGAGI come from the germline V gene. The CDR3 runs 18 residues. This CDR3 reads CASSYSQRVEVSYNEQFF. In nucleotides, the CDR3 is TGTGCCAGCAGTTACTCCCAGCGGGTTGAGGTCTCCTACAATGAGCAGTTCTTC.

V gene TRBV7-6 combines with J gene TRBJ2-5, with 13 bases matching TRBD2. The CDR3 spans 15 residues. The germline V gene encodes CDR1 SGHVS and CDR2 FNYEAQ. Trimming took 4 bases from V and 7 from J; bases not matched to a gene: 6. CDR3 DNA: TGTGCCAGCAGCTGGGGACTAGCGGGGACGGGGACCCAGTACTTC. It specifies CASSWGLAGTGTQYF.

This chain links TRBV28 with TRBJ1-4; D ambiguous. The CDR3 loop spans 16 amino acids. V was trimmed by 3 bases and J by 0 bases, leaving 11 bases between them. Germline assignment: CDR1 MDHEN and CDR2 SYDVKM. Here the CDR3 reads CASSFGILATNEKLFF. In DNA form, the CDR3 reads TGTGCCAGCAGTTTCGGGATATTAGCAACTAATGAAAAACTGTTTTTT.

The chain employs TRBV7-2 and TRBJ1-1; D is uncertain. From germline, CDR1 is SGHTA and CDR2 FQGNSA. Trimming stripped 5 bases from V and 12 bases from J, with 22 bases between. This CDR3 region has 14 residues. The chain's CDR3 is CASSPRAALGISFF. The CDR3 bases are TGTGCCAGCAGCCCCAGAGCGGCCCTGGGGATCTCTTTCTTT.

Details on this clonotype: One end of the junction varies from germline; a read error may be responsible. The chain joins TRBV29-1 to TRBJ1-1, with D tentatively TRBD1 (6 bases). The CDR3 extends over 13 amino acids. CDR1 is SQVTM and CDR2 is ANQGSEA in the germline V gene. CDR3 nucleotide sequence: TGCAGCATGGACAGTGGTGTGAACACTGAGGCTTTCTTT. It yields the protein CSMDSGVNTEAFF.

This clonotype was recorded a few times. The chain is built from TRBV5-1 and TRBJ2-4; no reliable D call. Trimming took off 4 bases at V and 1 base at J, with 12 bases between the two ends. Germline V CDR1 and CDR2: SGHRS, YFSETQ. This CDR3 has 15 residues. CDR3 in DNA: TGCGCCAGCAGCGCCCCCTCTGGGGCCAAAAACATTCAGTACTTC. This gives the protein CASSAPSGAKNIQYF.

This clonotype showed up many times. The chain has TRBV3-1 and TRBJ2-3; TRBD2 matches at 8 bases. From germline, CDR1 is LGHDT and CDR2 YNNKEL (reference sequence). This CDR3 has 14 amino acids. After removal of 4 bases from V and 5 bases from J, the junction contained 5 bases not matched to a gene. The CDR3, as DNA: TGTGCCAGCAGCCCCCTAGCGGGCGGAGATACGCAGTATTTT. This translates into CASSPLAGGDTQYF.

The V and J genes are TRBV7-8 and TRBJ2-3; 9 bases line up with TRBD2. The germline V gene encodes CDR1 SGHVS and CDR2 FQNEAQ. The V and J ends lost 7 bases and 5 bases, in that order; junction bases with no gene match: 7. This CDR3 region has 14 residues. The CDR3 DNA is TGTGCCAGCATAAGGCGGGGGGGCGAAGATACGCAGTATTTT. This encodes CASIRRGGEDTQYF. Drawing the rest from reference TRBV7-8 and TRBJ2-3, the complete variable domain is GAGVSQSPRYKVAKRGQDVALRCDPISGHVSLFWYQQALGQGPEFLTYFQNEAQLDKSGLPSDRFFAERPEGSVSTLKIQRTQQEDSAVYLCASIRRGGEDTQYFGPGTRLTVL.

The chain recombines TRBV18 with TRBJ1-2; D not resolved. Trimming left V 4 bases short and J 4 bases short, with 13 bases between. The germline CDR1 and CDR2 sequences are KGHSH and LQKENI. This CDR3 is 14 amino acids long. CDR3 amino acids: CASSHGRVFYGYTF. CDR3 nucleotides: TGTGCCAGCTCACATGGACGGGTCTTCTATGGCTACACCTTC.

CDR3 amino acids: CASSRSEQYF. CDR3 nucleotide sequence: TGTGCCAGCAGCCGGTCGGAGCAGTACTTC. The chain carries TRBV2 and TRBJ2-5; D remains unclear. Germline V gene lookup returns CDR1 SNHLY and CDR2 FYNNEI. The germline V and J ends were trimmed by 6 bases and 11 bases, with 10 bases remaining between them. This CDR3 region has 10 residues.

This clonotype was seen more than once but under ten times. The chain links TRBV28 to TRBJ2-5; TRBD1 agrees at 9 bases. Trimming cost V 7 bases and J 5 bases; bases outside gene matches: 11. In germline, CDR1 is MDHEN, CDR2 SYDVKM. This CDR3 has 15 residues. The CDR3 DNA follows: TGTGCCAGCATAAGACTACAGGGGGCTGGCGAGACCCAGTACTTC. Translating gives CASIRLQGAGETQYF.

This clonotype was counted only a few times. CDR3: CSVKGGPTRDSYEQYF. In nucleotides, the CDR3 is TGCAGCGTTAAGGGGGGACCAACCAGGGACTCCTACGAGCAGTACTTC. The V gene is TRBV29-1, the J gene TRBJ2-7; either TRBD1 or TRBD2 may supply D (6 bases each). Germline CDR1 and CDR2: SQVTM and ANQGSEA. This CDR3 has 16 amino acids. Trimming cost V 5 bases and J 0 bases, with 20 bases left between them.

The rearrangement joins TRBV6-1 to TRBJ2-3; D uncertain. This CDR3 is built from 13 residues. The V gene lost 7 bases and the J gene lost 6 bases, with 14 bases spanning the gap. CDR1 and CDR2 from the germline V gene are MNHNS and SASEGT. The DNA for the CDR3 is TGTGCCAGCACCACCGACGTCATGGATACGCAGTATTTT. Translating it yields CASTTDVMDTQYF.

There are a few counts of this clonotype. The rearrangement uses TRBV18 and TRBJ2-5; 9 bases line up with TRBD1. This CDR3 has 15 amino acids. Trimming at V came to 1 base and at J to 7 bases, leaving 7 bases not matched to a gene. The germline gives CDR1 KGHSH, CDR2 LQKENI. CDR3 amino acids: CASSPLSETGGTQYF. CDR3 DNA sequence: TGTGCCAGCTCACCACTCTCCGAGACAGGGGGGACCCAGTACTTC.

The rearrangement uses TRBV10-3 and TRBJ2-1, with TRBD2 identical over 8 bases. Germline V gene sequence: CDR1 ENHRY, CDR2 SYGVKD. The CDR3 has 13 amino acids. V lost 10 bases to trimming and J lost 8 bases; unmatched junction nucleotides: 10. The CDR3 protein is CATGGASGDEQFF. Here the CDR3 DNA reads TGTGCCACCGGGGGGGCGTCAGGCGATGAGCAGTTCTTC.

This sequence joins TRBV11-3 and TRBJ2-7, with D possibly being TRBD1 or TRBD2 (6 bases each). Germline-derived CDR1 and CDR2 are SGHNT and YENEEA. Between the trimmed V and J ends, which lost 4 bases and 2 bases, there was a span of 15 bases. This CDR3 comprises 15 residues. The CDR3 region has the DNA TGTGCCAGCAGCTACACAGGGACTGAGCCCTACGAGCAGTACTTC. Its translation is CASSYTGTEPYEQYF.

This clonotype was observed a few times. At one boundary the junction diverges from the germline segment, which might be a read error. The chain couples TRBV12-3 or TRBV12-4 to TRBJ1-2; 9 bases are a match to TRBD1. CDR3 length equals 14 residues. The CDR3 DNA reads TGTGCCAGCAGTTTATCTCGGACAGGGGTGGATTGGTCCTTC. Amino acid sequence: CASSLSRTGVDWSF.

In this sample, this clonotype turned up a few times. This chain connects TRBV3-1 to TRBJ1-6, with D unresolved. V was pared by 0 bases and J by 13 bases, with 7 bases between. Germline values: CDR1 LGHDT, CDR2 YNNKEL (reference sequence). The CDR3 contains 12 residues. As DNA, the CDR3 is TGTGCCAGCAGCCAAGAAGTATCCCCCCTCCACTTT. Residues: CASSQEVSPLHF.